This is a list of T cell receptor beta chains from one sample in a study of OX40 agonist ivuxolimab in advanced cancers. TCRdb's copy holds only in-frame clones and misses some; the assay was immunoSEQ multiplex PCR. The sample includes roughly 67,000 clones, approximately 91% seen only once; the top ten take roughly 0.72%. The specimen was CD4+ or CD8+ T cells sorted from blood, collected in a trial of the OX40 agonist ivuxolimab. These receptors came from an adult with an advanced solid tumor such as melanoma, head and neck, liver or kidney cancer. CDR3s include the opening cysteine and the closing phenylalanine or tryptophan. A D gene is named only where the DNA matches it firmly. Clone size is given for some rows only: seen once, a few or many times, or a class if the clone is expanded.

clone size	V gene	J gene	D gene	CDR3 protein	CDR3 DNA
-	TRBV19	TRBJ1-1	-	CASSIRGRGTEAFF	TGTGCCAGTAGTATCCGGGGGCGAGGGACTGAAGCTTTCTTT
-	TRBV5-1	TRBJ2-5	-	CASSSLNTEETQYF	TGCGCCAGCAGCTCGCTGAATACCGAAGAGACCCAGTACTTC
-	TRBV2	TRBJ2-7	-	CASSEARAGTYEQYF	TGTGCCAGCAGTGAAGCGCGGGCAGGGACCTACGAGCAGTACTTC
-	TRBV6-5	TRBJ2-3	-	CASSGGTDTQYF	TGTGCCAGCAGCGGGGGCACAGATACGCAGTATTTT
-	TRBV28	TRBJ1-4	-	CASQRPSTNEKLFF	TGTGCCAGCCAAAGACCTTCAACTAATGAAAAACTGTTTTTT
-	TRBV29-1	TRBJ2-3	-	CSVLLTGIAQYF	TGCAGCGTCCTATTGACGGGGATTGCGCAGTATTTT
-	TRBV7-9	TRBJ2-1	-	CASSLGSNEQFF	TGTGCCAGCAGCTTAGGATCAAATGAGCAGTTCTTC
-	TRBV9	TRBJ2-1	-	CASSVEGNSYNEQFF	TGTGCCAGCAGCGTAGAAGGAAACTCCTACAATGAGCAGTTCTTC
-	TRBV4-1	TRBJ1-4	-	CASRPQGVGTNEKLFF	TGCGCCAGCAGGCCACAGGGTGTCGGAACTAATGAAAAACTGTTTTTT
-	TRBV7-2	TRBJ2-7	TRBD1	CASSLGWGTGDEQYF	TGTGCCAGCAGCTTGGGGTGGGGGACAGGGGACGAGCAGTACTTC
-	TRBV5-4	TRBJ2-7	-	CASSFRGSSPYEQYF	TGTGCCAGCAGCTTTAGGGGTAGTAGCCCCTACGAGCAGTACTTC
-	TRBV30	TRBJ2-3	-	CAWTGITDTQYF	TGTGCCTGGACAGGTATTACAGATACGCAGTATTTT
-	TRBV23-1	TRBJ1-2	-	CASNDGRRQGLNYGYTF	TGCGCCAGCAACGATGGGAGACGCCAGGGACTAAACTATGGCTACACCTTC
-	TRBV30	TRBJ1-4	TRBD1	CAWSLGQARNEKLFF	TGTGCCTGGAGTCTCGGACAGGCTCGTAATGAAAAACTGTTTTTT
-	TRBV20-1	TRBJ2-7	-	CSAIRDYEQYF	TGCAGTGCTATCAGGGACTACGAGCAGTACTTC
-	TRBV14	TRBJ1-1	-	CASSQESEAFF	TGTGCCAGCAGCCAAGAGTCTGAAGCTTTCTTT
-	TRBV19	TRBJ1-1	-	CASSIVMNTEAFF	TGTGCCAGTAGTATTGTGATGAACACTGAAGCTTTCTTT
-	TRBV10-3	TRBJ1-1	-	CAIRATGMNTEAFF	TGTGCCATCAGGGCGACAGGTATGAACACTGAAGCTTTCTTT
-	TRBV6-5	TRBJ1-4	-	CASSYSRLNEKLFF	TGTGCCAGCAGTTACTCTCGACTGAATGAAAAACTGTTTTTT
-	TRBV2	TRBJ2-2	TRBD2	CASTSGSRTGELFF	TGTGCCAGCACGAGCGGGAGTCGGACCGGGGAGCTGTTTTTT
-	TRBV10-1	TRBJ2-1	TRBD2	CASSGGLAGNNEQFF	TGCGCCAGCAGTGGGGGACTAGCGGGGAACAATGAGCAGTTCTTC
-	TRBV28	TRBJ2-3	TRBD2	CASSVDRGSGGAYTQYF	TGTGCCAGCAGTGTAGATCGGGGTAGCGGGGGGGCCTATACGCAGTATTTT
-	TRBV5-1	TRBJ2-1	TRBD2	CASSLAAGLVGEQFF	TGCGCCAGCAGCTTGGCCGCTGGACTAGTTGGTGAGCAGTTCTTC
-	TRBV13	TRBJ2-7	-	CASSFERGRSEQYF	TGTGCCAGCAGCTTCGAACGGGGACGGAGCGAGCAGTACTTC
-	TRBV7-3	TRBJ2-3	-	CASGPTDTQYF	TGTGCCAGCGGTCCCACAGATACGCAGTATTTT
-	TRBV5-6	TRBJ2-5	-	CASSFRGAKKQETQYF	TGTGCCAGCAGCTTCAGGGGGGCCAAGAAACAAGAGACCCAGTACTTC
-	TRBV4-2	TRBJ2-5	TRBD1	CASSPGQGQHIETQYF	TGTGCCAGCAGCCCCGGCCAGGGACAGCATATCGAGACCCAGTACTTC
-	TRBV6-1	TRBJ2-7	TRBD2	CASSVLAGGYEQYF	TGTGCCAGCAGCGTACTAGCGGGGGGATACGAGCAGTACTTC
-	TRBV5-4	TRBJ1-3	-	CASSRDTTSGNTIYF	TGTGCCAGCAGCAGGGACACGACCTCTGGAAACACCATATATTTT
once	TRBV6-6	TRBJ2-7	-	CASSTPTGEQYF	TGTGCCAGCAGTACCCCCACGGGCGAGCAGTACTTC
-	TRBV4-2	TRBJ2-7	TRBD2	CASSQVGGGADEQYF	TGTGCCAGCAGCCAAGTAGGCGGGGGGGCCGACGAGCAGTACTTC
-	TRBV18	TRBJ1-1	-	CASSQGPKNTEAFF	TGTGCCAGCTCTCAGGGCCCAAAAAACACTGAAGCTTTCTTT
-	TRBV28	TRBJ2-5	TRBD2	CASRTSGGGIETQYF	TGTGCCAGCCGAACTAGCGGGGGGGGAATAGAGACCCAGTACTTC
-	TRBV30	TRBJ1-1	-	CAWSAPGGMNTEAFF	TGTGCCTGGAGTGCCCCCGGGGGGATGAACACTGAAGCTTTCTTT
-	TRBV7-9	TRBJ2-3	TRBD2	CASSPPRGRVTDTQYF	TGTGCCAGCAGCCCGCCGCGCGGGAGAGTCACAGATACGCAGTATTTT
-	TRBV5-4	TRBJ2-3	TRBD2	CASSRSGSATDTQYF	TGTGCCAGCAGCCGCAGCGGGAGTGCGACAGATACGCAGTATTTT
-	TRBV19	TRBJ1-3	TRBD1	CASSSTGDRNTIYF	TGTGCCAGTAGTAGCACAGGGGATAGAAACACCATATATTTT
once	TRBV29-1	TRBJ2-3	-	CSVEDRGDTQYF	TGCAGCGTTGAAGACAGGGGAGATACGCAGTATTTT
-	TRBV28	TRBJ1-2	TRBD1	CASSGGRTGNYGYTF	TGTGCCAGCAGTGGGGGAAGGACAGGGAACTATGGCTACACCTTC
-	TRBV2	TRBJ1-6	-	CASSNGQANSPLHF	TGTGCCAGCAGCAACGGTCAGGCTAATTCACCCCTCCACTTT
once	TRBV6-5	TRBJ2-2	-	CASSNRDAGELFF	TGTGCCAGCAGTAACAGGGATGCCGGGGAGCTGTTTTTT